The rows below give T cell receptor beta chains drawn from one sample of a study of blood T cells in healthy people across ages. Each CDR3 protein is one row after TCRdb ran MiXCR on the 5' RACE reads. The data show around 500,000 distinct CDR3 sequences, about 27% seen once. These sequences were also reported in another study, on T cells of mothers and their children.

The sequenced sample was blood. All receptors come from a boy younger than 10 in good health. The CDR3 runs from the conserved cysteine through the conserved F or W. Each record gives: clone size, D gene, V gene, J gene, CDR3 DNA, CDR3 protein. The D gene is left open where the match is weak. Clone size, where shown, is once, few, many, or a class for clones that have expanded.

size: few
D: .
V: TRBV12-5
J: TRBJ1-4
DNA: TGTGCTAGTGGTTTGGTCCTCGACAGTTCTCCTAATGAAAAACTGTTTTTT
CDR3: CASGLVLDSSPNEKLFF

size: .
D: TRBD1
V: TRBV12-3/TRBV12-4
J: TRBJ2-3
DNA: TGTGCCAGCAGTTTTGTGGCAGGGGGCGAGTATACGCAGTATTTT
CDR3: CASSFVAGGEYTQYF

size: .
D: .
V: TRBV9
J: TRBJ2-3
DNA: TGTGCCAGCAGCGTGGGGGACACAGATACGCAGTATTTT
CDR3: CASSVGDTDTQYF

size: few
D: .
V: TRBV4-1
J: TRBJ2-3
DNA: TGCGCCAGCAGCCCCACAGGGAGGGGTCAGGATTTT
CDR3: CASSPTGRGQDF

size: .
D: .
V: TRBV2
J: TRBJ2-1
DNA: TGTGCCAGCAGTGAAGTAGGGCCATACAATGAGCAGTTCTTC
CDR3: CASSEVGPYNEQFF

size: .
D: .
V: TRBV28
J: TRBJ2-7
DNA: TGTGCCAGCAGTTGGACTCCCCGAGGGGGCTACGAGCAGTACTTC
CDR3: CASSWTPRGGYEQYF

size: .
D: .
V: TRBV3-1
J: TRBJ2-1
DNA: TGTGCCAGCAGCCCGATCGGTGTTAACAATGAGCAGTTCTTC
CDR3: CASSPIGVNNEQFF

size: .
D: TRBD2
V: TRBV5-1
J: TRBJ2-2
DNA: TGCGCCAGCAGCTTGACCACTAGCGGGGCGTACAGAAACACCGGGGAGCTGTTTTTT
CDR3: CASSLTTSGAYRNTGELFF

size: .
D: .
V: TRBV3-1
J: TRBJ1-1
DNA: TGTGCCAGCAGGCGTTCTAGGAACACTGAAGCTTTCTTT
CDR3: CASRRSRNTEAFF

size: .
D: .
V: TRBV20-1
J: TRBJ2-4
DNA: TGCAGTGCTATTGGGACGGATAGGAACATTCAGTACTTC
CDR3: CSAIGTDRNIQYF

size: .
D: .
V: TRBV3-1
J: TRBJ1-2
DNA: TGTGCCAGCAGCCAATTTGCAGTCTCTAACTATGGCTACACCTTC
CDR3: CASSQFAVSNYGYTF

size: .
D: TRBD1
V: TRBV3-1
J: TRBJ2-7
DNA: TGTGCCAGCAGCCAACGGACAGGGGGCTACTACGAGCAGTACTTC
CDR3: CASSQRTGGYYEQYF

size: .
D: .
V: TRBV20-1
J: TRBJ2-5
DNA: TGCAGTAGCCCGGACACTAGTGGCGAGACCCAGTACTTC
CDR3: CSSPDTSGETQYF

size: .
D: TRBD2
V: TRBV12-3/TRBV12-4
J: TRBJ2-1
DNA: TGTGCCAGCAGTTTCCTACCTCCGGGACTAAACCGCCATGAGCAGTTCTTC
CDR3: CASSFLPPGLNRHEQFF

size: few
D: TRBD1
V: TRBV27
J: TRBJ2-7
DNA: TGTGCCAGCAGCCTTACCCCGGACAGGGGGGCATACGAGCAGTACTTC
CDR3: CASSLTPDRGAYEQYF

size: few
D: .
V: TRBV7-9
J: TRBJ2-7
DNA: TGTGCCAGCAGCTCGGACCCCAGGGGCTACGAGCAGTACTTC
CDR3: CASSSDPRGYEQYF

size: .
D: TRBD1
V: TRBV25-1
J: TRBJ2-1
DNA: TGTGCCAGCAGTGCCGGGACAGAGCAGCAGTTCTTC
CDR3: CASSAGTEQQFF

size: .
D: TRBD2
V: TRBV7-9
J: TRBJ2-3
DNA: TGTGCCAGCATCCCGGGACTAGGAGGACCCCAGTATTATTTT
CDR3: CASIPGLGGPQYYF

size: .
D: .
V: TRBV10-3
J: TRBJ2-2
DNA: TGTGCCTCTGGACAAAACACCGGGGAGCTGTTTTTT
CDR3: CASGQNTGELFF

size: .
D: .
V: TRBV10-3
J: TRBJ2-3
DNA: TGTGCCATCAGTGAGTCGACGGGACCCTCCGCCCCCACAGATACGCAGTATTTT
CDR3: CAISESTGPSAPTDTQYF

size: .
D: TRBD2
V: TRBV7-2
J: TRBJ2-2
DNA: TGTGCCAGCAGCTGGGGGGGACGAGGCACCGGGGAGCTGTTTTTT
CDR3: CASSWGGRGTGELFF

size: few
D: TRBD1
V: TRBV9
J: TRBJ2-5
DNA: TGTGCCAGCAGCGCACCAGGACAGGGGCCAGAGACCCAGTACTTC
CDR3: CASSAPGQGPETQYF

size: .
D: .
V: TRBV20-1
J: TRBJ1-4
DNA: TGCAGTGCTAGAGATCCAGGGGCGCATAGTAATGAAAAACTGTTTTTT
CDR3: CSARDPGAHSNEKLFF

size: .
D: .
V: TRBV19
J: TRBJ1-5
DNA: TGTGCCAGTAGTATCGGGCCGACTCAGGGCAATCAGCCCCAGCATTTT
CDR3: CASSIGPTQGNQPQHF

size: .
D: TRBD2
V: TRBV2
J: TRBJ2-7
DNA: TGTGCCAGTTTCGGGACTAGCGGGAGTCGGTACGAGCAGTACTTC
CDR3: CASFGTSGSRYEQYF

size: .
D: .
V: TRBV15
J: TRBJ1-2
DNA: TGTGCCACCAGCAGAGATTTCGGGGCTTCCTATGGCTACACCTTC
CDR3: CATSRDFGASYGYTF

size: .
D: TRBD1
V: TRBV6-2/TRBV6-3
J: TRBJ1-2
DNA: TGTGCCAGCAGCCTACGAACAGGGGCCGGCTACACCTTC
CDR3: CASSLRTGAGYTF

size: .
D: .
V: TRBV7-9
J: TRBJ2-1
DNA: TGTGCCAGCAGCCCCCGTGATACGCTCCACAACAGCCCCTACAATGAGCAGTTCTTC
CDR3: CASSPRDTLHNSPYNEQFF

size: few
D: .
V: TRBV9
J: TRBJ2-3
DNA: TGTGCCAGCAGCGTAGCGACTAGCACAGATACGCAGTATTTT
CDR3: CASSVATSTDTQYF

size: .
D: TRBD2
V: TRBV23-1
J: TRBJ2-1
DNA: TGCGCCAGCAGACGACTAGCGGGGGGTTCGAGCTCCTACAATGAGCAGTTCTTC
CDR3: CASRRLAGGSSSYNEQFF

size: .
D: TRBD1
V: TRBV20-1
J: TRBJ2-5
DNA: TGCAGTGCTAGCCCGGGACAGGGGACCCAGTACTTC
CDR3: CSASPGQGTQYF

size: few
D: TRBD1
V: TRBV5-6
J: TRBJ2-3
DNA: TGTGCCAGCAGCTCTCCCACAGGGGAAGGGACAGATACGCAGTATTTT
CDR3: CASSSPTGEGTDTQYF

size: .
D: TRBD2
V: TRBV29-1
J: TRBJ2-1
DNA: TGCAGCGTTGAATGGGCTAGCGGTGAGCAGTTCTTC
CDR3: CSVEWASGEQFF

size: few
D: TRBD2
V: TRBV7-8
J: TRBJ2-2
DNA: TGTGCCAGCAGCTTCCAGCGGGGGGCGGTCGGCGGGGAGCTGTTTTTT
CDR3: CASSFQRGAVGGELFF

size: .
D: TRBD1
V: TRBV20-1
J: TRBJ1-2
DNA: TGCAGTGCTCCGGACAGGAAGTATGGCTACACCTTC
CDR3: CSAPDRKYGYTF

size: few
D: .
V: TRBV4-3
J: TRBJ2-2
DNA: TGCGCCAGCAGCCAAGGAGGTAGAGGGCGGAACACCGGGGAGCTGTTTTTT
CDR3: CASSQGGRGRNTGELFF

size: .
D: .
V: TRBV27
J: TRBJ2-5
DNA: TGTGCCAGCAGTTTATTGGCAGGGGAAGAGACCCAGTACTTC
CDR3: CASSLLAGEETQYF

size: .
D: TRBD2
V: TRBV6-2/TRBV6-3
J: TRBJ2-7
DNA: TGTGCCAGCAGGCCCGGGGGGGCCTACGAGCAGTACTTC
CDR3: CASRPGGAYEQYF

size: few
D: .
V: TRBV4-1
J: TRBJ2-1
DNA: TGCGCCAGCAGCCAACCGCTTAGGTATGAGCAGTTCTTC
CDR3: CASSQPLRYEQFF

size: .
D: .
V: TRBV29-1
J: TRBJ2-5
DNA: TGCAGCGTTGAAGGGGGCGGCAGCCAAGAGACCCAGTACTTC
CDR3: CSVEGGGSQETQYF

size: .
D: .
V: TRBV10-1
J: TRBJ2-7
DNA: TGCGCCAGCACTCCGCCCTCCTACGAGCAGTACTTC
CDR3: CASTPPSYEQYF

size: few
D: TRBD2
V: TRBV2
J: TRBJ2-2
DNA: TGTGCCAGCATCGGTAGCGGGGTCGCCGGGGAGCTGTTTTTT
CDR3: CASIGSGVAGELFF

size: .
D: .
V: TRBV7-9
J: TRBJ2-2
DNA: TGTGCCAGCAGCTTCGTACCTGGAGGTCCCACCGGGGAGCTGTTTTTT
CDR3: CASSFVPGGPTGELFF

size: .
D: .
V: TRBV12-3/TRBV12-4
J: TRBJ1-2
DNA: TGTGCCAGCAGTTTCGGGCAGGGAAGGGGCTACACCTTC
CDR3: CASSFGQGRGYTF

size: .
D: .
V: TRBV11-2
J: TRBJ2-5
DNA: TGTGCCAGCAGCTTACACGCGGGGCGCGAGACCCAGTACTTC
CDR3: CASSLHAGRETQYF

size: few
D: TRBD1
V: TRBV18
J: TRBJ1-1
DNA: TGTGCCAGCTCACCACAGGGCAGGGGGGACACTGAAGCTTTCTTT
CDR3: CASSPQGRGDTEAFF

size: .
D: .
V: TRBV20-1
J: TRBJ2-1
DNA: TGCAGTGCTCCCACCTACAATGAGCAGTTCTTC
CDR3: CSAPTYNEQFF

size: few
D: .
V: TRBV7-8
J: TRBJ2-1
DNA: TGTGCCAGCAGCTTAGGTAATAGGGTTATAGTGAATGAGCAGTTCTTC
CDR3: CASSLGNRVIVNEQFF

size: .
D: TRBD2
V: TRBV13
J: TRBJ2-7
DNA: TGTGCCAGCAGCTTCTGGACTAGCGGGGATTTCGAGCAGTACTTC
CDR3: CASSFWTSGDFEQYF

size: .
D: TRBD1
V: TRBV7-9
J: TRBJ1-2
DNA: TGTGCCAGCAGCTTAGAGGGGGCAATTGTAAGAGGATACTATGGCTACACCTTC
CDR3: CASSLEGAIVRGYYGYTF

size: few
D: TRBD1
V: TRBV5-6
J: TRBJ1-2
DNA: TGTGCCAGCAGCTTGTCCCCTTTGACAGGGGGCGAAGGTAATGGCTACACCTTC
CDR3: CASSLSPLTGGEGNGYTF

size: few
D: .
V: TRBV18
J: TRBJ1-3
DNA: TGTGCCAGCTCGGCCGGACACCACTCTGGAAACACCATATATTTT
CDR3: CASSAGHHSGNTIYF

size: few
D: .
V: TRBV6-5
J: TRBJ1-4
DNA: TGTGCCAGCAGTTACACCCGGGACAATGAAAAACTGTTTTTT
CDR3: CASSYTRDNEKLFF

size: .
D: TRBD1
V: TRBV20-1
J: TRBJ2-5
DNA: TGCAGTGCTAACCCGAACAGGGGCAGGAACCAAGAGACCCAGTACTTC
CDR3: CSANPNRGRNQETQYF

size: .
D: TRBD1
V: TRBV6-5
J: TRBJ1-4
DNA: TGTGCCAGCAGTTCCGGACAGGGAACAACTAATGAAAAACTGTTTTTT
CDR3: CASSSGQGTTNEKLFF

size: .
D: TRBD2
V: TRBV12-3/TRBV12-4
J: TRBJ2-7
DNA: TGTGCCAGCAGTTTCGCGGGGGGGGCCTACGAGCAGTACTTC
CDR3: CASSFAGGAYEQYF